What follows are 20 T cell receptor beta chains derived from one specimen sequenced in a study of T cells after yellow fever vaccination. TCRdb reprocessed the 5' RACE reads via MiXCR and lists one record per CDR3 protein. The sample contains around 610,000 distinct CDR3 sequences, roughly 14% of which appear only once. This specimen was PBMCs, taken on the day of the yellow fever booster vaccination. These receptors originate from a man aged 25 to 45 who received the YFV17D yellow fever vaccine.

On this clonotype itself: This may arise from a read error, as a much more abundant clone is one base away. It is likely a read error, because the conserved phenylalanine at the end of the CDR3 is missing. The chain employs TRBV29-1 and TRBJ2-4, with D tentatively TRBD2 (5 bases). CDR1 and CDR2 (germline): SQVTM, ANQGSEA. This CDR3 has 13 amino acids. Trimming took off 7 bases at V and 2 bases at J, with 12 bases between the two ends. In nucleotides, the CDR3 is TGCAGCGCCAGACACGGGACCAAAAACATTCAGTACTCC. This gives the protein CSARHGTKNIQYS.

This chain joins TRBV5-1 and TRBJ2-2; possibly TRBD2 for D (6 bases). Trimming left V 4 bases short and J 6 bases short, with 10 bases between. Germline loops: CDR1 SGHRS, CDR2 YFSETQ. The CDR3 has 13 residues. CDR3 nucleotides: TGCGCCAGCAGCCCGGGGGAGGCCGGGGAGCTGTTTTTT. The encoded protein is CASSPGEAGELFF.

This clonotype was counted a few times. This chain uses TRBV6-5 with TRBJ2-1; no clear D gene. Per the germline V gene, CDR1 is MNHEY and CDR2 is SVGAGI. Trimming pared 7 bases from V and 2 bases from J, leaving 9 bases between. This CDR3 has 13 residues. CDR3: CASKGSAYNEQFF. CDR3 coding DNA: TGTGCCAGCAAGGGCAGTGCCTACAATGAGCAGTTCTTC.

The chain couples TRBV9 to TRBJ1-2, with a weak D call TRBD1 (5 bases). Germline V lookup: CDR1 SGDLS, CDR2 YYNGEE. CDR3 length equals 14 residues. V was cut by 4 bases and J by 4 bases, with 14 bases left in between. The chain's CDR3 is CASSLRQSAYGYTF. The CDR3 nucleotides are TGTGCCAGCAGCCTGAGACAGTCCGCCTATGGCTACACCTTC.

This clonotype was seen only a few times. The CDR3 is CASSSSDRDVEAFF. The CDR3 nucleotides are TGCGCCAGCAGCTCGTCTGACAGGGACGTTGAAGCTTTCTTT. The V call is TRBV5-1, the J call TRBJ1-1; 7 bases fit TRBD1. Germline CDR1 and CDR2: SGHRS and YFSETQ. Trimming cost V 3 bases and J 7 bases; bases outside gene matches: 9. The CDR3 has 14 residues.

This clonotype showed up just a few times. The chain is built from TRBV3-1 and TRBJ1-3; D not certain. The length of the CDR3 is 15 residues. Germline V gene lookup returns CDR1 LGHDT and CDR2 YNNKEL (reference sequence). Trimming left V 3 bases short and J 0 bases short, with 9 bases between. CDR3 sequence reads: CASSQIDISGNTIYF. DNA of the CDR3: TGTGCCAGCAGCCAGATAGACATCTCTGGAAACACCATATATTTT. The full variable domain, rest sourced from reference TRBV3-1 and TRBJ1-3, is DTAVSQTPKYLVTQMGNDKSIKCEQNLGHDTMYWYKQDSKKFLKIMFSYNNKELIINETVPNRFSPKSPDKAHLNLHINSLELGDSAVYFCASSQIDISGNTIYFGEGSWLTVV.

This clonotype came up a few times. The rearrangement links TRBV6-2 or TRBV6-3 to TRBJ1-5; 10 nucleotides line up with TRBD1. Per the germline V gene, CDR1 is MNHEY and CDR2 is SVGEGT. The CDR3 sequence is 14 residues long. Unmatched junction bases numbered 3, after V lost 4 bases and J lost 6 bases. CDR3 amino acids: CASSWDRGRQPQHF. The CDR3 DNA sequence: TGTGCCAGCAGTTGGGACAGGGGACGTCAGCCCCAGCATTTT.

The rearrangement links TRBV6-1 to TRBJ1-5; no clear D. Germline assignment: CDR1 MNHNS and CDR2 SASEGT. Trimming took off 1 base at V and 0 bases at J, with 7 bases between the two ends. This CDR3 region has 15 residues. In DNA form, the CDR3 reads TGTGCCAGCAGTGAAGGAGCGCTTAGCAATCAGCCCCAGCATTTT. This sequence encodes CASSEGALSNQPQHF.

The rearrangement uses TRBV10-3 and TRBJ1-1; D gene unclear. V was pared by 2 bases and J by 5 bases, with 12 bases between. CDR3 size: 14 residues. CDR1 and CDR2 (germline): ENHRY, SYGVKD. CDR3 nucleotides: TGTGCCATCAGTGAGGTCCCCTCCGGGACTGAAGCTTTCTTT. Translation: CAISEVPSGTEAFF.

In its sample, this clonotype was seen a few times. The chain carries TRBV7-9 and TRBJ1-6; D is unresolved. In germline, CDR1 is SEHNR, CDR2 FQNEAQ (reference sequence). The CDR3 runs 13 residues. Trimming left V 2 bases short and J 10 bases short, with 9 bases between. In DNA form, the CDR3 reads TGTGCCAGCAGCTTAAGAGAGGGCTCACCCCTCCACTTT. As protein: CASSLREGSPLHF.

This clonotype has a handful of counts. The chain joins TRBV4-3 to TRBJ2-3, with 8 nucleotides matching TRBD1. This CDR3 spans 15 amino acids. The germline V gene encodes CDR1 LGHNA and CDR2 YSLEER. Trimming removed 0 bases from V and 8 bases from J; junction bases left unmatched: 7. The CDR3 DNA is TGCGCCAGCAGCCAAGACAGCAGGGGGCTGGGTACGCAGTATTTT. Translation gives CASSQDSRGLGTQYF.

The chain uses TRBV18 and TRBJ2-5; D remains unclear. The CDR3 sequence is 13 residues long. V gave up 3 bases and J gave up 5 bases, with 10 bases separating them. From germline, CDR1 is KGHSH and CDR2 LQKENI. In nucleotides, the CDR3 is TGTGCCAGCTCACCGACGCCGGCGGAGACCCAGTACTTC. This gives the protein CASSPTPAETQYF.

In its sample, this clonotype was seen a few times. The gene calls are TRBV24-1 and TRBJ2-1, with TRBD2 matching 7 bases. Germline values: CDR1 KGHDR, CDR2 SFDVKD. J was trimmed by 1 base and V by 4 bases; bases with no gene match: 6. This CDR3 contains 16 residues. The CDR3 protein is CATSDPSGVSYNEQFF. The CDR3, as DNA: TGTGCCACCAGTGACCCGAGCGGGGTATCCTACAATGAGCAGTTCTTC.

This clonotype was observed many times. The CDR3 is CASSLAPANEQYF. The CDR3 bases are TGCGCCAGCAGCTTGGCCCCGGCCAACGAGCAGTACTTC. This sequence joins TRBV5-1 and TRBJ2-7; no clear D. CDR1 is SGHRS and CDR2 is YFSETQ in the germline V gene. Trimming left V 0 bases short and J 5 bases short, with 9 bases between. This CDR3 spans 13 amino acids.

The chain has TRBV7-9 and TRBJ2-7; 12 nucleotides line up with TRBD2. The V gene end was trimmed by 5 bases and the J gene end by 2 bases; junction bases not matched to a gene: 7. This CDR3 has 16 amino acids. Germline V gene data show CDR1 as SEHNR and CDR2 as FQNEAQ (reference sequence). Here the CDR3 reads CASSHQLAGGPYEQYF. The CDR3 nucleotides are TGTGCCAGCAGCCACCAGCTAGCGGGAGGGCCCTACGAGCAGTACTTC.

The chain combines TRBV14 with TRBJ2-3, with D unresolved. Germline V gene sequence: CDR1 SGHDN, CDR2 FVKESK. CDR3 length: 15 amino acids. Trimming pared 3 bases from V and 4 bases from J, leaving 14 bases between. The CDR3 DNA is TGTGCCAGCAGCCACTCGCCCTCCCGGGCAGATACGCAGTATTTT. This gives the protein CASSHSPSRADTQYF.

This clonotype was seen a few times. This chain links TRBV20-1 with TRBJ1-6; 7 positions match TRBD1. The CDR3 is 15 amino acids. CDR1 is DFQATT and CDR2 is SNEGSKA in the germline V gene (reference sequence). V lost 6 bases, J lost 7 bases, and 12 bases stayed unmatched. This CDR3 is CSARTWDSENSPLHF. Written as DNA, the CDR3 is TGCAGTGCCCGCACATGGGACAGCGAGAATTCACCCCTCCACTTT.

This clonotype was counted a few times. This chain connects TRBV9 to TRBJ2-7, with a tentative D call TRBD1 (6 bases). The length of the CDR3 is 14 residues. CDR1 is SGDLS, CDR2 YYNGEE, per germline. Trimming cost V 0 bases and J 2 bases, with 9 bases left between them. Written as DNA, the CDR3 is TGTGCCAGCAGCGTAGATGAGGGGGCCTACGAGCAGTACTTC. This gives the protein CASSVDEGAYEQYF.

This sequence joins TRBV5-1 and TRBJ2-1, with D perhaps matching TRBD1 or TRBD2 (7 bases each). Trimming removed 3 bases at V and 0 bases at J, with 16 bases between. The CDR3 consists of 17 residues. Per germline, CDR1 SGHRS and CDR2 YFSETQ. This CDR3 reads CASSSRKRDSSYNEQFF. The DNA for the CDR3 is TGCGCCAGCAGCTCGAGAAAGCGGGACAGCTCCTACAATGAGCAGTTCTTC.

The chain links TRBV28 to TRBJ1-1, with 11 bases lining up with TRBD1. The CDR3 spans 16 residues. Trimming removed 7 bases from V and 6 bases from J; junction bases left unmatched: 13. CDR1 and CDR2 (germline): MDHEN, SYDVKM. The CDR3 DNA is TGTGCCAGCATCGAACGCCCCGGACAGGGGGCGGCTGAAGCTTTCTTT. Its translation: CASIERPGQGAAEAFF. Full variable domain (rest looked up from reference TRBV28 and TRBJ1-1): DVKVTQSSRYLVKRTGEKVFLECVQDMDHENMFWYRQDPGLGLRLIYFSYDVKMKEKGDIPEGYSVSREKKERFSLILESASTNQTSMYLCASIERPGQGAAEAFFGQGTRLTVV.